These T cell receptor beta chains were read from a single sample in a study of CD8 T cells in Susac syndrome. Each CDR3 protein is one row after TCRdb ran MiXCR on the immunoSEQ multiplex PCR reads. The sample has about 49,000 distinct CDR3 sequences, 93% seen once. The sequencing sample was made of CD8+ T cells from PBMCs. The receptors shown here come from a human donor in good health. Each CDR3 is given with its conserved first and last residue.

J: TRBJ2-7; V: TRBV13; CDR3: CASSLGGPGLAGVWEQYF
J: TRBJ2-7; V: TRBV7-8; CDR3: CASSTSGISYEQYF
J: TRBJ1-3; V: TRBV4-1; CDR3: CASTEFLGTGNTIYF
J: TRBJ2-1; V: TRBV23-1; CDR3: CASTDRGIEDEQFF
J: TRBJ2-2; V: TRBV24-1; CDR3: CATSDLVDTGELFF
J: TRBJ2-7; V: TRBV10-2; CDR3: CASSGRNYEQYF
J: TRBJ2-3; V: TRBV28; CDR3: CASSGGAAPTDTQYF
J: TRBJ2-1; V: TRBV28; CDR3: CASSPAGEYNEQFF
J: TRBJ2-4; V: TRBV2; CDR3: CASSVSGEDDIQYF
J: TRBJ1-2; V: TRBV7-9; CDR3: CASSSTGWSVGGYTF
J: TRBJ1-2; V: TRBV19; CDR3: CASSIEGQGNYGYTF
J: TRBJ1-1; V: TRBV13; CDR3: CASSFKTEAFF
J: TRBJ2-7; V: TRBV7-9; CDR3: CASTDGSYEQYF
J: TRBJ2-3; V: TRBV5-4; CDR3: CASSLSGRALDTQYF
J: TRBJ2-3; V: TRBV9; CDR3: CASSSPYEDTQYF
J: TRBJ1-4; V: TRBV7-9; CDR3: CASISTGRNEKLFF
J: TRBJ2-5; V: TRBV27; CDR3: CASSSGTSGKETQYF
J: TRBJ2-6; V: TRBV4-1; CDR3: CASSPPPGQGTSGANVLTF
J: TRBJ2-7; V: TRBV5-1; CDR3: CASSFTYSYEQYF
J: TRBJ1-2; V: TRBV24-1; CDR3: CATSDFDGGNGYGYTF
J: TRBJ2-2; V: TRBV9; CDR3: CASSAGRDPSTGELFF
J: TRBJ2-7; V: TRBV13; CDR3: CASSLRGLGQQYF
J: TRBJ2-1; V: TRBV5-6; CDR3: CASSLLADDYNEQFF
J: TRBJ2-6; V: TRBV13; CDR3: CASSGQGGGSGANVLTF
J: TRBJ1-2; V: TRBV5-6; CDR3: CASSLEAGSANYGYTF
J: TRBJ2-3; V: TRBV6-4; CDR3: CASSDSAGSTDTQYF
J: TRBJ2-5; V: TRBV11-2; CDR3: CASSQGQTLETQYF
J: TRBJ2-2; V: TRBV29-1; CDR3: CSVGLDTGELFF
J: TRBJ2-3; V: TRBV7-9; CDR3: CASRGEFLDTQYF
J: TRBJ2-3; V: TRBV6-5; CDR3: CASSYFFPAGLTDTQYF
J: TRBJ1-5; V: TRBV9; CDR3: CASSSQGRGYSNQPQHF
J: TRBJ2-3; V: TRBV20-1; CDR3: CSARQGASTDTQYF
J: TRBJ2-6; V: TRBV12-3/TRBV12-4; CDR3: CASIGGRAFRANVLTF
J: TRBJ1-3; V: TRBV29-1; CDR3: CSVAVVETGNTIYF
J: TRBJ1-3; V: TRBV28; CDR3: CASGVGVDGNTIYF
J: TRBJ1-5; V: TRBV5-6; CDR3: CASSLGDSGQNQPQHF
J: TRBJ2-7; V: TRBV19; CDR3: CASSIVLQGQSSYEQYF
J: TRBJ2-2; V: TRBV7-9; CDR3: CASSPSLGAGELFF
J: TRBJ2-7; V: TRBV18; CDR3: CASSREAFQNEQYF
J: TRBJ2-1; V: TRBV24-1; CDR3: CATSEEQSYNEQFF
J: TRBJ2-7; V: TRBV27; CDR3: CASSLGASGTSYEQYF
J: TRBJ2-2; V: TRBV27; CDR3: CASSYSTWEGSGELFF
J: TRBJ1-1; V: TRBV7-2; CDR3: CASSYGTQNTEAFF
J: TRBJ2-7; V: TRBV30; CDR3: CAWSPNLYEQYF
J: TRBJ2-7; V: TRBV5-1; CDR3: CASSTDRVYEQYF
J: TRBJ2-7; V: TRBV29-1; CDR3: CSVEGEGSYEQYF
J: TRBJ2-7; V: TRBV2; CDR3: CASRGLYEQYF
J: TRBJ2-2; V: TRBV30; CDR3: CAWSEAMPQPGELFF
J: TRBJ2-2; V: TRBV2; CDR3: CASTWTVPSGELFF
J: TRBJ2-7; V: TRBV13; CDR3: CASSTRQGYYEQYF
J: TRBJ2-2; V: TRBV24-1; CDR3: CATSDPTSWSTGELFF
J: TRBJ2-1; V: TRBV29-1; CDR3: CSVEVLTASSYNEQFF
J: TRBJ2-1; V: TRBV29-1; CDR3: CSVEWSGVGEQFF